These T cell receptor beta chains were read from a single sample in a study of blood T cell repertoires in COVID-19. Assay: immunoSEQ multiplex PCR; the TCRdb copy retains only in-frame clones and omits some. The sample shows 200,000 to 250,000 clones, roughly 86% of them seen only once. The sample comprised PBMCs or T cells enriched from blood (not recorded which). These TCRs come from a man between 18 and 35 years old with acute COVID-19. Each CDR3 is given with its conserved first and last residue. The order of the fields is J gene, V gene, clone size, D gene, CDR3 protein, CDR3 DNA. D genes are given only for firm matches. A clone size is listed for some rows: how often the clone was seen (once, few, many), or a class if it is expanded.

TRBJ2-2,TRBV7-9,.,.,CASSWGGSLTGELFF,TGTGCCAGCAGCTGGGGGGGCAGCCTCACCGGGGAGCTGTTTTTT
TRBJ2-1,TRBV9,once,.,CASSVGLANEQFF,TGTGCCAGCAGCGTAGGGCTAGCGAATGAGCAGTTCTTC
TRBJ1-2,TRBV5-6,few,.,CASSLGQPGYTF,TGTGCCAGCAGCTTGGGACAGCCCGGCTACACCTTC
TRBJ1-1,TRBV12-5,.,.,CASGLVVRVGTTEAFF,TGTGCTAGTGGTTTGGTGGTCAGGGTGGGGACAACTGAAGCTTTCTTT
TRBJ2-1,TRBV2,.,.,CASSEIGAGVNEQFF,TGTGCCAGCAGTGAAATCGGGGCAGGGGTCAATGAGCAGTTCTTC
TRBJ2-2,TRBV11-2,.,TRBD2,CASSLVSGTGELFF,TGTGCCAGCAGCTTAGTTAGCGGGACCGGGGAGCTGTTTTTT
TRBJ1-4,TRBV28,.,.,CASRVAGEKLFF,TGTGCCAGCAGGGTGGCAGGAGAAAAACTGTTTTTT
TRBJ2-7,TRBV28,once,TRBD2,CASSFEAGGYEQYF,TGTGCCAGCAGTTTTGAGGCGGGAGGCTACGAGCAGTACTTC
TRBJ2-7,TRBV5-4,.,.,CASSSPGSNEQYF,TGTGCCAGCAGCTCTCCGGGGAGTAACGAGCAGTACTTC
TRBJ2-7,TRBV30,.,.,CACGTYRGYEQYF,TGTGCCTGTGGGACTTATCGAGGCTACGAGCAGTACTTC
TRBJ1-4,TRBV30,.,.,CAWSRTVASNEKLFF,TGTGCCTGGAGCCGGACAGTTGCTTCTAATGAAAAACTGTTTTTT
TRBJ2-5,TRBV11-2,.,TRBD2,CASSSGLAVETQYF,TGTGCCAGCAGCTCTGGACTAGCGGTGGAGACCCAGTACTTC
TRBJ2-1,TRBV28,.,TRBD2,CASEREGGYNEQFF,TGTGCCAGCGAGCGGGAGGGCGGATACAATGAGCAGTTCTTC
TRBJ2-7,TRBV5-5,.,TRBD2,CASSLLAGGFYEQYF,TGTGCCAGCAGCTTGCTAGCGGGCGGGTTCTACGAGCAGTACTTC
TRBJ2-1,TRBV7-3,.,.,CASSALGSYNEQFF,TGTGCCAGCAGCGCCCTCGGCTCCTACAATGAGCAGTTCTTC
TRBJ2-3,TRBV5-1,.,.,CASSLGEQGSDTQYF,TGCGCCAGCAGCTTGGGGGAGCAGGGGTCAGATACGCAGTATTTT
TRBJ1-1,TRBV3-1/TRBV3-2,.,TRBD1,CASSGTEGDTEAFF,TGTGCCAGCAGTGGGACAGAGGGGGACACTGAAGCTTTCTTT
TRBJ1-5,TRBV19,.,TRBD1,CASSPRTGSDRPQHF,TGTGCCAGTAGTCCCCGGACAGGGAGTGATCGGCCCCAGCATTTT
TRBJ1-6,TRBV28,few,.,CASSLATDYNSPLHF,TGTGCCAGCAGTCTAGCGACAGACTATAATTCACCCCTCCACTTT
TRBJ2-3,TRBV10-1,.,.,CASSARYTDTQYF,TGCGCCAGCAGTGCCAGGTACACAGATACGCAGTATTTT
TRBJ2-4,TRBV2,.,.,CASGGSAKNIQYF,TGTGCCAGCGGAGGCAGTGCCAAAAACATTCAGTACTTC
TRBJ1-5,TRBV27,.,TRBD1,CASSETGNNQPQHF,TGTGCCAGCAGTGAGACAGGGAACAATCAGCCCCAGCATTTT
TRBJ2-1,TRBV4-2,.,.,CASSQDFIGSSYNEQFF,TGTGCCAGCAGCCAAGATTTTATCGGGAGCTCCTACAATGAGCAGTTCTTC
TRBJ1-3,TRBV6-5,.,TRBD1,CASSRDRDSGNTIYF,TGTGCCAGCAGTAGAGACCGGGACAGCGGAAACACCATATATTTT